These 3 T cell receptor beta chains were all obtained from the same sample, sequenced in a study of T cells in Graves' hyperthyroidism and ophthalmopathy. Authors of the study amplified TCR beta CDR3 regions from RNA transcripts. Carried out on the TCR CDR3, a first-round RT-PCR used the HTBI primer set. Each CDR3 protein gets one entry after TCRdb re-called the multiplex PCR reads with MiXCR. This sample has a few hundred thousand distinct CDR3 sequences, with over 15% found just once. The sample taken for sequencing was blood. The receptors shown here come from a woman in her fifties or sixties with Graves' ophthalmopathy.

This clonotype was observed a handful of times. The chain uses TRBV25-1 and TRBJ2-5; 8 nucleotides align to TRBD1. Germline-derived CDR1 and CDR2 are MGHDK and SYGVNS. The CDR3 has 16 amino acids. The V gene end was trimmed by 1 base and the J gene end by 5 bases; junction bases not matched to a gene: 9. For the CDR3, the DNA is TGTGCCAGCAGTGAATTCTACAGGGGGGTCGCGGAGACCCAGTACTTC. Amino acid sequence: CASSEFYRGVAETQYF.

In its sample, this clonotype was seen a few times. A much bigger clone sits one base away, suggesting this may be a read error. J is TRBJ2-2 and V is TRBV11-2; tentative D call: TRBD2 (5 bases). This CDR3 comprises 16 residues. CDR1 and CDR2 (germline): SGHAT, FQNNGV. The CDR3 is CASSAPVSPNTGELSF. The CDR3 region has the DNA TGTGCCAGCAGCGCCCCTGTCTCCCCGAACACCGGGGAGCTGTCTTTT.

The chain recombines TRBV6-1 with TRBJ1-2; D not resolved. The germline gives CDR1 MNHNS, CDR2 SASEGT. V lost 0 bases, J lost 8 bases, and 7 bases lay in between. This CDR3 comprises 12 residues. The CDR3 reads CASSEAFGGYTF. The DNA for the CDR3 is TGTGCCAGCAGTGAAGCATTTGGAGGCTACACCTTC.